This T cell receptor beta chain was found in a study of blood T cells in healthy people across ages. The authors ran a second PCR of 7 to 11 cycles using a sample-barcoded 5' primer and a J-beta primer mix. MiXCR, applied by TCRdb to the 5' RACE reads, yields one record per CDR3 protein. The table includes approximately 1.5 million distinct CDR3 sequences, around 35% detected once. This CDR3 region has 14 residues. The germline V and J ends were trimmed by 7 bases and 7 bases, with 23 bases remaining between them. CDR1 DFQATT and CDR2 SNEGSKA come from the germline V gene (reference sequence). Each individual donor underwent a draw of ten milliliters of peripheral blood.

Sequences were obtained from blood. The chain recombines TRBV20-1 with TRBJ2-7; D is perhaps TRBD2 (5 bases). The origin of this receptor is a woman in her 30s in good health. Written as DNA, the CDR3 is TGCAGTGTCGATAGGACTGGGAGTCGGCTAGAGCAGTACTTC. This codes for CSVDRTGSRLEQYF.